The rows below give T cell receptor beta chains drawn from one sample of a study of tumor-infiltrating lymphocytes in primary liver carcinoma. TCRdb passed the multiplex PCR reads through MiXCR, listing each CDR3 protein once. Among tens of thousands of distinct CDR3 sequences listed, more than 65% were seen once. The sequenced sample was liver tumor tissue from sampling region 1. The receptors were gathered from a man in his forties or fifties with primary liver carcinoma and hepatitis B virus infection. CDR3s include the opening cysteine and the closing phenylalanine or tryptophan. D genes are given only for firm matches. Rows may omit the clone size; those that give it use once, few, many or a size class.

d_gene: TRBD1; j_gene: TRBJ2-7; v_gene: TRBV29-1; abundance: many; CDR3nt: TGCAGCGTTGGGACAGGGGGCGGCGAGCAGTACTTC; CDR3aa: CSVGTGGGEQYF
d_gene: .; j_gene: TRBJ1-2; v_gene: TRBV11-2; abundance: .; CDR3nt: TGTGCCAGCAGCTTAGAGGGGAGCCATGTCTACACCTTC; CDR3aa: CASSLEGSHVYTF
d_gene: .; j_gene: TRBJ2-7; v_gene: TRBV12-3/TRBV12-4; abundance: .; CDR3nt: TGTGCCAGCAGTTTAGCGGGAGTCAGCGAAGAGTACTTC; CDR3aa: CASSLAGVSEEYF
d_gene: .; j_gene: TRBJ2-5; v_gene: TRBV6-6; abundance: .; CDR3nt: TGTGCCAGTACCCCATTAAGGGGGGGGGGAGTGACTCAGTACTTC; CDR3aa: CASTPLRGGGVTQYF
d_gene: TRBD1; j_gene: TRBJ1-4; v_gene: TRBV6-2/TRBV6-3; abundance: .; CDR3nt: TGTGCCAGCACTCAATCGACAGGGGACCATGAAAAACTGTTTTTT; CDR3aa: CASTQSTGDHEKLFF
d_gene: TRBD1; j_gene: TRBJ1-5; v_gene: TRBV5-4; abundance: .; CDR3nt: TGTGCCAACAGCTTGGGGACAGGAGGCAATCAGTCCCAGCATTTT; CDR3aa: CANSLGTGGNQSQHF
d_gene: .; j_gene: TRBJ2-2; v_gene: TRBV11-2; abundance: .; CDR3nt: TGTGCCAGTATCTTTGAAGATCATGATAGGACCGGGGAGCTGTCTTTT; CDR3aa: CASIFEDHDRTGELSF
d_gene: TRBD1; j_gene: TRBJ1-4; v_gene: TRBV6-5; abundance: .; CDR3nt: TGTGCCAGCAGTGACGTCAGGACAGGTGCCGTTGAAAAACTGTTTTTT; CDR3aa: CASSDVRTGAVEKLFF
d_gene: .; j_gene: TRBJ2-5; v_gene: TRBV7-8; abundance: once; CDR3nt: TGTGCCATCAGTAGGGGGGGGACCCAGTACTTC; CDR3aa: CAISRGGTQYF
d_gene: .; j_gene: TRBJ2-2; v_gene: TRBV12-3/TRBV12-4; abundance: .; CDR3nt: TGTGCCAGCAGTTTGGGCAGGGCAAACACTGGGGAGCTGCTTTTT; CDR3aa: CASSLGRANTGELLF
d_gene: .; j_gene: TRBJ2-7; v_gene: TRBV11-2; abundance: .; CDR3nt: TGTGCCGGCAGCTTAACCAACGGAGTCCACGAGCAGTACTTC; CDR3aa: CAGSLTNGVHEQYF
d_gene: .; j_gene: TRBJ2-3; v_gene: TRBV11-2; abundance: .; CDR3nt: TGTGCCAGCAGCCCGTTTCAGCTGCTAGATACGCAGTATTTT; CDR3aa: CASSPFQLLDTQYF
d_gene: .; j_gene: TRBJ1-4; v_gene: TRBV11-2; abundance: .; CDR3nt: TGTGTCAGCAGCTCAGAGATTGGGGACGAAAAACTGTTTTTT; CDR3aa: CVSSSEIGDEKLFF
d_gene: TRBD1; j_gene: TRBJ1-4; v_gene: TRBV28; abundance: many; CDR3nt: TGTGCCAGCAGTTTGGACAGGGGAGATGAAAAACTGTTTTTT; CDR3aa: CASSLDRGDEKLFF
d_gene: TRBD2; j_gene: TRBJ2-1; v_gene: TRBV11-1; abundance: .; CDR3nt: TGTGCCAGCAGCTTAGGCGCGGGAGGTATTGAGCAGTTCTTC; CDR3aa: CASSLGAGGIEQFF
d_gene: TRBD2; j_gene: TRBJ2-2; v_gene: TRBV11-2; abundance: .; CDR3nt: TGTGCCAGCAGATTAGTGGCGCTAGCGGGAACCGGGAAGCTGTTCTTT; CDR3aa: CASRLVALAGTGKLFF
d_gene: TRBD1; j_gene: TRBJ2-7; v_gene: TRBV29-1; abundance: .; CDR3nt: TGCAGCCCCCTGGACAGGAAGTACTTC; CDR3aa: CSPLDRKYF
d_gene: TRBD2; j_gene: TRBJ2-1; v_gene: TRBV25-1; abundance: few; CDR3nt: TGTGCCAGCAGTGAATATACTAGCGGTTACTACAATGAGCAGTTCTTC; CDR3aa: CASSEYTSGYYNEQFF
d_gene: .; j_gene: TRBJ2-5; v_gene: TRBV6-6; abundance: .; CDR3nt: TGTGCCAGCAGTTTACAGGGACAAGAGGCCCAGTACTTC; CDR3aa: CASSLQGQEAQYF
d_gene: .; j_gene: TRBJ2-3; v_gene: TRBV5-1; abundance: .; CDR3nt: TGCGCCAGCAGCTGGAGGACAAGCACAGATACGCACTATTTT; CDR3aa: CASSWRTSTDTHYF
d_gene: TRBD2; j_gene: TRBJ2-2; v_gene: TRBV28; abundance: many; CDR3nt: TGTGCCAGCAGGGGAGCGGGAGGTCGGACCGGGGAGCTGTTTTTT; CDR3aa: CASRGAGGRTGELFF
d_gene: TRBD1; j_gene: TRBJ1-5; v_gene: TRBV29-1; abundance: many; CDR3nt: TGCAGCGTTGATTCGGGACAGGCTCAGCATTTT; CDR3aa: CSVDSGQAQHF
d_gene: .; j_gene: TRBJ2-7; v_gene: TRBV2; abundance: .; CDR3nt: TGTGCCAGCAGTGCTCCCCCTTACGAGCAGTACTTC; CDR3aa: CASSAPPYEQYF
d_gene: TRBD2; j_gene: TRBJ2-3; v_gene: TRBV28; abundance: many; CDR3nt: TGTGCCAGCAACCTAGCGGGAGGGCCAAATACGCAGTATTTT; CDR3aa: CASNLAGGPNTQYF
d_gene: .; j_gene: TRBJ1-2; v_gene: TRBV2; abundance: .; CDR3nt: TGTGACAGTATTAGAGAGTCGGGGACGGCAAACTATGGCTACACCTTC; CDR3aa: CDSIRESGTANYGYTF
d_gene: .; j_gene: TRBJ1-4; v_gene: TRBV12-3/TRBV12-4; abundance: once; CDR3nt: TGTGCCAGCAGTTCCAATCGTACGGGGGAAAAACTGTTTTTT; CDR3aa: CASSSNRTGEKLFF
d_gene: .; j_gene: TRBJ2-5; v_gene: TRBV29-1; abundance: .; CDR3nt: TGCAGCACCAGGCCATCCCCCAAAGGGACCCAGTACTTC; CDR3aa: CSTRPSPKGTQYF
d_gene: TRBD2; j_gene: TRBJ2-5; v_gene: TRBV10-2; abundance: .; CDR3nt: TGCTCCAACAGTGAGTCGGCGGGAGGGGGTGAGACCCAGTACTTC; CDR3aa: CSNSESAGGGETQYF
d_gene: .; j_gene: TRBJ1-5; v_gene: TRBV12-3/TRBV12-4; abundance: .; CDR3nt: TGTGCCAGCGGCAGAGACCCGAATCAGTCCCAGCATTTT; CDR3aa: CASGRDPNQSQHF
d_gene: TRBD1; j_gene: TRBJ2-7; v_gene: TRBV12-3/TRBV12-4; abundance: many; CDR3nt: TGTGCCAGCAGCCGTACAGGGGGGTTGTCCTACGAGCAGTACTTC; CDR3aa: CASSRTGGLSYEQYF
d_gene: .; j_gene: TRBJ2-1; v_gene: TRBV14; abundance: .; CDR3nt: TGTGCCAACAGCCAAGCTGGCCAGGACCGCCATAATGAGCAGTTCTTC; CDR3aa: CANSQAGQDRHNEQFF
d_gene: .; j_gene: TRBJ2-7; v_gene: TRBV28; abundance: many; CDR3nt: TGTGCCAGCAGCCCGCGAGGGTACGAGCAGTACTTC; CDR3aa: CASSPRGYEQYF
d_gene: .; j_gene: TRBJ2-3; v_gene: TRBV29-1; abundance: .; CDR3nt: TGCATCGTTGAAGCTAATTCCGACACAGATACGCAGTATTTT; CDR3aa: CIVEANSDTDTQYF
d_gene: .; j_gene: TRBJ2-5; v_gene: TRBV4-2; abundance: once; CDR3nt: TGTGTCAGCAGCCAAGGGGAAGGGTCAGGGCAAGAGACCCAGTACTTC; CDR3aa: CVSSQGEGSGQETQYF
d_gene: TRBD1; j_gene: TRBJ2-2; v_gene: TRBV24-1; abundance: .; CDR3nt: TGTGCCACCAGTGACCCCGCCGGGACAGGGGGTCCAGGGAAGCTGTTTTTT; CDR3aa: CATSDPAGTGGPGKLFF
d_gene: .; j_gene: TRBJ2-7; v_gene: TRBV29-1; abundance: medium-sized; CDR3nt: TGCAGCGTTGGGGAGTACGAGCAGTACTTC; CDR3aa: CSVGEYEQYF
d_gene: TRBD1; j_gene: TRBJ2-2; v_gene: TRBV18; abundance: .; CDR3nt: TGTGCCAGCTCACCACCGACACAGGGGCTCACCGGGGAGCTGTTTTTT; CDR3aa: CASSPPTQGLTGELFF
d_gene: TRBD1; j_gene: TRBJ1-1; v_gene: TRBV19; abundance: few; CDR3nt: TGTGCCAGTAGTAGGACAGGGAACACTGAAGCTTTCTTT; CDR3aa: CASSRTGNTEAFF
d_gene: TRBD1; j_gene: TRBJ1-5; v_gene: TRBV12-3/TRBV12-4; abundance: many; CDR3nt: TGTGCCAGCAGGGGGAGGGGGCCAGGGAGCAATCAGCCCCAGCATTTT; CDR3aa: CASRGRGPGSNQPQHF
d_gene: TRBD1; j_gene: TRBJ2-3; v_gene: TRBV29-1; abundance: .; CDR3nt: TGCAGCGCCGACAGGGATAAGGCTATGCAGTATTTT; CDR3aa: CSADRDKAMQYF
d_gene: .; j_gene: TRBJ2-5; v_gene: TRBV11-2; abundance: once; CDR3nt: TGTGCCAACAGTTCGCGGGACCAAACAGTGGCGCAGTACTTC; CDR3aa: CANSSRDQTVAQYF
d_gene: .; j_gene: TRBJ2-1; v_gene: TRBV12-3/TRBV12-4; abundance: .; CDR3nt: TGTGCCAGCAGCCCTCCAACGGTTAGGCGGGATGAGCGGTTATTC; CDR3aa: CASSPPTVRRDERLF
d_gene: TRBD2; j_gene: TRBJ2-7; v_gene: TRBV10-3; abundance: .; CDR3nt: TGTGCCATCAGTCCGACTAGCGTGCTATACGAGCAGTACTTC; CDR3aa: CAISPTSVLYEQYF
d_gene: TRBD1; j_gene: TRBJ2-2; v_gene: TRBV5-1; abundance: many; CDR3nt: TGCGCCAGCAGCGCCGGACAGGGGGCCGGGGAGCTGTTTTTT; CDR3aa: CASSAGQGAGELFF
d_gene: TRBD2; j_gene: TRBJ2-1; v_gene: TRBV10-3; abundance: .; CDR3nt: TGTGCCATCAGTGACGGACTAGCGGGAGGGGATGAGCAGTCCTTC; CDR3aa: CAISDGLAGGDEQSF